This T cell receptor beta chain was recorded in a study of OX40 agonist ivuxolimab in advanced cancers. About the full investigation: Ivuxolimab, which targeted the costimulatory receptor OX40 (CD134), was an agonistic, fully human IgG2 monoclonal antibody. The monotherapy dose-escalation portion (N of about 57 patients) of the phase I ivuxolimab trial is reported in the paper. The point of sequencing TCRbeta in the periphery was to test whether ivuxolimab changed TCR sequence diversity and drove clonal T-cell expansion. Among the approximately 50 dose-escalation patients, approximately 20 had hepatocellular carcinoma, approximately 15 melanoma, 9 renal cell carcinoma and 9 head and neck cancer. Intravenous ivuxolimab was administered to patients every 2 weeks at six dose levels: 0.01, 0.1, 0.3, 1.5, 3 and 10 mg/kg. Patients were allowed to have had prior anti-PD-1, anti-PD-L1 or anti-CTLA-4 therapy, and 40% of the dose-escalation patients had previously received checkpoint inhibitors. The dose-escalation cohort was around 84% male with a mean age of around 64 years, ranging from roughly 20 to 80. Partial responses were achieved by three dose-escalation patients, of whom one had hepatocellular carcinoma and two had cutaneous melanoma.

Beyond this particular receptor, the publication reports: At doses from 0.1 to 3.0 mg/kg, clonal expansion was seen in both CD4+ and CD8+ blood T cells between baseline and week 6. Antigen specificity was not determined for the clonally expanded peripheral T cells. In partial responders in the 0.1-3.0 mg/kg groups, normalized peripheral clonal expansion was found to be among the lowest, especially among CD8+ T cells. Low levels of normalized T-cell clonal expansion were also shown by some nonresponding patients. After ivuxolimab, CD8+ T cells had more expanded clones than CD4+ T cells on average.

Patients with a history of autoimmune disease or receiving systemic immunosuppression were excluded from the trial. Peripheral blood for TCR sequencing was drawn from every dose cohort at baseline, at cycle 4 day 1 and at cycle 7 day 1. The samples were taken from a phase I, first-in-human, multicenter, open-label dose-escalation trial of ivuxolimab. The trial enrolled adults with locally advanced or metastatic head and neck squamous cell, hepatocellular, melanoma or renal cell carcinoma. Before TCR sequencing, CD4+ T cells and CD8+ T cells from peripheral blood were sorted into separate populations. For sequencing of the TCRbeta CDR3 region, genomic DNA was extracted from the sorted cells. The immunoSEQ Assay was used for sequencing of TCRbeta CDR3 regions. What TCRdb holds here is the immuneACCESS table cut down to in-frame rearrangements. Part of the clones is not present; checked against another copy, under half of the missing clones reflect an unresolved V gene, and the others are unexplained. This sample is represented by 69,000 or so clones; 80% to 90% of them were singletons. Roughly 6.5% of the sample rests with the top ten.

Regarding this clone: The clone's antigen remains unknown. No much larger clonotype is one base removed from it; base qualities were not supplied.

Trimming costs V 3 bases and J 3 bases, and their ends lie 6 bases apart. From the germline V gene, CDR1 is SNHLY and CDR2 is FYNNEI. The CDR3, cysteine through phenylalanine, is 12 amino acids long. The sequence is cut down to CDR3 DNA, 36 bases in frame from base 1. This receptor was identified in an adult with an advanced solid tumor such as melanoma, head and neck, liver or kidney cancer. The rearranged chain carries TRBV2 and TRBJ2-7; there is no confident call for the D gene. The sample here was CD4+ or CD8+ T cells sorted from blood, taken in a trial of the OX40 agonist ivuxolimab. The DNA sequence is as follows: TGTGCCAGCAGTGACGTCAGCTACGAGCAGTACTTC. This codes for CASSDVSYEQYF.